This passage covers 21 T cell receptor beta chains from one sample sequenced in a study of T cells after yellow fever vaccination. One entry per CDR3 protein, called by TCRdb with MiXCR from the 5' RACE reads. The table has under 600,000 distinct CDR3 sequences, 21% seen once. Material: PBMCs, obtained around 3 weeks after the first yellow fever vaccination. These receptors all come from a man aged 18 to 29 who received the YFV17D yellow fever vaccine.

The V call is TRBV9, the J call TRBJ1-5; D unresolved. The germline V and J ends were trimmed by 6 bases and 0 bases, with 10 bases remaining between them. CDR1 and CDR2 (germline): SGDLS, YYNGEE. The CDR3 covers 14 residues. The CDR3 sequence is CASTREYSNQPQHF. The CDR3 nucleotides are TGTGCCAGCACGCGGGAGTATAGCAATCAGCCCCAGCATTTT.

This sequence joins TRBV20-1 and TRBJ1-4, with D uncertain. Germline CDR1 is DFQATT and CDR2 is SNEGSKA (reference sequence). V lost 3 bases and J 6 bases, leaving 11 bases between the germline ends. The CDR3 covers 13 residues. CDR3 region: CSARLAVDEKLFF. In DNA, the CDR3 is TGCAGTGCTAGGTTAGCCGTGGATGAAAAACTGTTTTTT.

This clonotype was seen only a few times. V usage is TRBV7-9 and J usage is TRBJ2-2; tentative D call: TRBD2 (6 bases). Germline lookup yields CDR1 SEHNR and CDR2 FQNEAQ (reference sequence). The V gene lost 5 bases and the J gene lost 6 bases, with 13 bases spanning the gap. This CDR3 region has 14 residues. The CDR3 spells CASSPPAGPGELFF. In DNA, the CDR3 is TGTGCCAGCAGCCCCCCCGCGGGGCCCGGGGAGCTGTTTTTT. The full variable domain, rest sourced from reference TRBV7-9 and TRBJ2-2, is DTGVSQNPRHKITKRGQNVTFRCDPISEHNRLYWYRQTLGQGPEFLTYFQNEAQLEKSRLLSDRFSAERPKGSFSTLEIQRTEQGDSAMYLCASSPPAGPGELFFGEGSRLTVL.

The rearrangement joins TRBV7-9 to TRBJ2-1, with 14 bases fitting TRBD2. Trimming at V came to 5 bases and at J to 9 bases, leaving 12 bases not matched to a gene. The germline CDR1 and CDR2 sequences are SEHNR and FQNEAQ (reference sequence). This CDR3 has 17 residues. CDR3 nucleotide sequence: TGTGCCAGCAGCCTGACTAGCGGGGGGGCATCGCATGGTGAGCAGTTCTTC. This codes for CASSLTSGGASHGEQFF. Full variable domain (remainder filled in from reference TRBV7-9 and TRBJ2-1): DTGVSQNPRHKITKRGQNVTFRCDPISEHNRLYWYRQTLGQGPEFLTYFQNEAQLEKSRLLSDRFSAERPKGSFSTLEIQRTEQGDSAMYLCASSLTSGGASHGEQFFGPGTRLTVL.

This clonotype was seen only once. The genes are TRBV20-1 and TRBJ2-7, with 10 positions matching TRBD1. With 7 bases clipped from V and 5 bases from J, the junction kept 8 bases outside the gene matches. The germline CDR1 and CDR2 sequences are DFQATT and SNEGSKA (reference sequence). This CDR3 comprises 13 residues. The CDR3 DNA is TGCAGTGTTCGATCGACAGGGGGCGACGAGCAGTACTTC. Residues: CSVRSTGGDEQYF.

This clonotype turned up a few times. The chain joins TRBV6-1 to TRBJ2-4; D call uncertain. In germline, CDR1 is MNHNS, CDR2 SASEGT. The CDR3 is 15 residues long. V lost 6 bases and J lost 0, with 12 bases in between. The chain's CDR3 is CASSKKRLAKNIQYF. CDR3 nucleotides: TGTGCCAGCAGCAAAAAGAGGCTAGCCAAAAACATTCAGTACTTC.

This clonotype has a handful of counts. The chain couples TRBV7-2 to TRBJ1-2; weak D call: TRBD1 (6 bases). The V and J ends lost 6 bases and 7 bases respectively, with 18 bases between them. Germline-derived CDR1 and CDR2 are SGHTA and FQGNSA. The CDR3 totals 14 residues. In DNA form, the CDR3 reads TGTGCCAGCAGTTTCGATGCTCAGGGGTTTGGCTACACCTTC. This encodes CASSFDAQGFGYTF.

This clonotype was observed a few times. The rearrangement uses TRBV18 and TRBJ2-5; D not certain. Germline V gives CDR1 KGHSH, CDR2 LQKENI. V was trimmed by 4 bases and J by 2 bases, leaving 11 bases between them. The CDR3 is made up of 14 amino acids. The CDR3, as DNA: TGTGCCAGCTCACATCCGTCCACACAAGAGACCCAGTACTTC. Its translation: CASSHPSTQETQYF.

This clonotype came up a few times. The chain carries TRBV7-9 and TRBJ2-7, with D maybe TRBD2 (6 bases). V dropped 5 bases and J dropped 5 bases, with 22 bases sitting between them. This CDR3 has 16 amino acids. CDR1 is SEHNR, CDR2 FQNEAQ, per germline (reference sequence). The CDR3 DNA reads TGTGCCAGCAGCCTACGAGCGGGTGGCACGAGGGACGAGCAGTACTTC. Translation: CASSLRAGGTRDEQYF. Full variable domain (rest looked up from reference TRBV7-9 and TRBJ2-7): DTGVSQNPRHKITKRGQNVTFRCDPISEHNRLYWYRQTLGQGPEFLTYFQNEAQLEKSRLLSDRFSAERPKGSFSTLEIQRTEQGDSAMYLCASSLRAGGTRDEQYFGPGTRLTVT.

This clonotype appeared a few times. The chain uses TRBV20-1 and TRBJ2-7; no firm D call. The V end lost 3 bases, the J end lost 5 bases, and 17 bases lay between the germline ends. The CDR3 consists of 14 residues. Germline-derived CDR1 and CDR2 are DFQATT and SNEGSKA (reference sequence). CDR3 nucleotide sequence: TGCAGTGCTAGCCGGGTCCCAGGCGTAGACGAGCAGTACTTC. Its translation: CSASRVPGVDEQYF.

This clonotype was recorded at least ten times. The CDR3 loop is CASSRDRVTDTQYF. The CDR3 DNA sequence: TGTGCCAGCAGCCGGGACAGGGTAACAGATACGCAGTATTTT. The rearrangement uses TRBV9 and TRBJ2-3; TRBD1 aligns across 9 bases. V trimming: 4 bases; J trimming: 3 bases; junction bases outside the gene matches: 3. This CDR3 region has 14 residues. Germline V CDR1 and CDR2: SGDLS, YYNGEE.

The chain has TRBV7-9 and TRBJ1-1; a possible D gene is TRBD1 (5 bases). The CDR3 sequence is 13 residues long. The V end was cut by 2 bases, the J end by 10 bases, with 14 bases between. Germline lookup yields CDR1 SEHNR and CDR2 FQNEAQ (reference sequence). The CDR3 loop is CASSLSQGSTAFF. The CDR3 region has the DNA TGTGCCAGCAGCTTAAGCCAGGGCTCAACAGCTTTCTTT.

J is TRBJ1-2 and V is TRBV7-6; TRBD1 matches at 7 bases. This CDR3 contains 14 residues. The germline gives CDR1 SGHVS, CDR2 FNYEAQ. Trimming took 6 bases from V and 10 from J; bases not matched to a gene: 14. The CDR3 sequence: CASRQMGRQGDYTF. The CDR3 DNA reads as TGTGCCAGCAGGCAAATGGGCCGACAGGGAGACTACACCTTC.

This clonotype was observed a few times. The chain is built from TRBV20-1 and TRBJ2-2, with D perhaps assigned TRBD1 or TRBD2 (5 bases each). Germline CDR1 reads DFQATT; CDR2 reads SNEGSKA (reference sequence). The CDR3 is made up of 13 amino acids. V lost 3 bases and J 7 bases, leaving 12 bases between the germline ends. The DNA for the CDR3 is TGCAGTGCTAGTGGGACCCTTAACGGGGAGCTGTTTTTT. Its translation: CSASGTLNGELFF.

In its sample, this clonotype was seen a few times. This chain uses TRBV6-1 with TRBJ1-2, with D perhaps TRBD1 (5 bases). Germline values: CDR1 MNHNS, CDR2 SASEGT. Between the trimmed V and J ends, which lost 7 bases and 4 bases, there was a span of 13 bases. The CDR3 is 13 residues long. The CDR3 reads CASNPGTAYGYTF. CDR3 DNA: TGTGCCAGCAACCCGGGGACGGCCTATGGCTACACCTTC.

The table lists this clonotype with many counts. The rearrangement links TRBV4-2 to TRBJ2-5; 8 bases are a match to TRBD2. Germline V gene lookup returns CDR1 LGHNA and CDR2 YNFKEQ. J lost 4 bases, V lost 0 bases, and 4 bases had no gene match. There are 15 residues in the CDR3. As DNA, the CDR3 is TGTGCCAGCAGCCAAGATCGGGGGGGGCCAGAGACCCAGTACTTC. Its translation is CASSQDRGGPETQYF.

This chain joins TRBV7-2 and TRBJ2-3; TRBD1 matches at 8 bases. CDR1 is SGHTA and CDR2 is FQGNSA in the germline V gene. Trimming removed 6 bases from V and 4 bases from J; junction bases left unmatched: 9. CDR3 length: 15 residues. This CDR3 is CASSLDRGTADTQYF. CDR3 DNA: TGTGCCAGCAGTCTTGACAGGGGCACGGCAGATACGCAGTATTTT. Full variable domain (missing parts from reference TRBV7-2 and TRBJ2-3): GAGVSQSPSNKVTEKGKDVELRCDPISGHTALYWYRQSLGQGLEFLIYFQGNSAPDKSGLPSDRFSAERTGGSVSTLTIQRTQQEDSAVYLCASSLDRGTADTQYFGPGTRLTVL.

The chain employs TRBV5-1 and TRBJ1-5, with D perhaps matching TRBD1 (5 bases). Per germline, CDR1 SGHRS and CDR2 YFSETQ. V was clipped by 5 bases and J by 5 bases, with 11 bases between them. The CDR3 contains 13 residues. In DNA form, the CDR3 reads TGCGCCAGCAGGGGGGACGGTGATCAGCCCCAGCATTTT. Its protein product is CASRGDGDQPQHF.

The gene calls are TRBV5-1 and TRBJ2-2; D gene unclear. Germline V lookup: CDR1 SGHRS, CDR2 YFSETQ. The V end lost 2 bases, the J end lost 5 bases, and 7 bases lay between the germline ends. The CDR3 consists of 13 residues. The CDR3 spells CASSLTVTGELFF. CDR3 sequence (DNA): TGCGCCAGCAGCTTAACGGTTACCGGGGAGCTGTTTTTT.

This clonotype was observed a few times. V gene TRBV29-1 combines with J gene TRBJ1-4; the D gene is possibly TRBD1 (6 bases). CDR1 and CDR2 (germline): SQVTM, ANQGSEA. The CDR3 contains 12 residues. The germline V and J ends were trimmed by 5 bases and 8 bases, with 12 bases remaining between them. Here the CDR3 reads CSVRGGGEKLFF. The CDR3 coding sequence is TGCAGCGTTCGAGGGGGAGGCGAAAAACTGTTTTTT.

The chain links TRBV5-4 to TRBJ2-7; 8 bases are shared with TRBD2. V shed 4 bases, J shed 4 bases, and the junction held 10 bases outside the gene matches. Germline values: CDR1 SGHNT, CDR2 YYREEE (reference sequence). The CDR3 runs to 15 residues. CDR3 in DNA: TGTGCCAGCAGCCCTCCGGGCAGCGGGGGATACGAGCAGTACTTC. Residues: CASSPPGSGGYEQYF. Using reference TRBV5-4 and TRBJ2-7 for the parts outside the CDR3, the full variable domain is ETGVTQSPTHLIKTRGQQVTLRCSSQSGHNTVSWYQQALGQGPQFIFQYYREEENGRGNFPPRFSGLQFPNYSSELNVNALELDDSALYLCASSPPGSGGYEQYFGPGTRLTVT.